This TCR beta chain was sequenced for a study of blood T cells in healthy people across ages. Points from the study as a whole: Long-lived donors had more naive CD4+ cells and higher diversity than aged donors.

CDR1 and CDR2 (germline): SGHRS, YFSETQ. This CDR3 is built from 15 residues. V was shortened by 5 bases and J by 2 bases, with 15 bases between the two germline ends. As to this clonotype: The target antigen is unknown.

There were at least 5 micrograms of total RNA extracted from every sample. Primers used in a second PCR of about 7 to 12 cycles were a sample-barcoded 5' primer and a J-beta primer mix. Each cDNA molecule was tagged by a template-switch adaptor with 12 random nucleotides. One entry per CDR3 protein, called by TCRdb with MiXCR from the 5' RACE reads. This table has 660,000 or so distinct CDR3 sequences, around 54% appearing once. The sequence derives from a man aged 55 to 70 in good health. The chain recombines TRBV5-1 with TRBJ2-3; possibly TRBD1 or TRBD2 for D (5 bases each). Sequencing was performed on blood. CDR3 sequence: CASSLSGPPTDTQYF. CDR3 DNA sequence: TGCGCCAGCAGTTTGTCGGGACCCCCCACAGATACGCAGTATTTT.